One and the same sample provided the 14 T cell receptor beta chains below, sequenced in a study of T cells in Graves' hyperthyroidism and ophthalmopathy. Amplification of TCR beta CDR3 regions used RNA as the template. HTBI primers drove first-round RT-PCR of the TCR CDR3. TCRdb itself ran the multiplex PCR reads through MiXCR, one entry per CDR3 protein. The table includes 660,000 or so distinct CDR3 sequences, less than 25% detected once. The sample taken for sequencing was blood. Receptor source: a man aged 30 to 45 with Graves' ophthalmopathy.

J is TRBJ1-4 and V is TRBV13, with D unresolved. The V and J ends lost 5 bases and 5 bases respectively, with 9 bases between them. The CDR3 is 13 residues long. Germline V lookup: CDR1 PRHDT, CDR2 FYEKMQ (reference sequence). Here the CDR3 DNA reads TGTGCCAGCAGCCATTCGTACAATGAAAAACTGTTTTTT. It codes for CASSHSYNEKLFF.

In this sample, this clonotype turned up once. The chain combines TRBV28 with TRBJ2-1, with 10 bases identical to TRBD2. The CDR3 contains 16 residues. Germline V lookup: CDR1 MDHEN, CDR2 SYDVKM. The V gene end was trimmed by 7 bases and the J gene end by 5 bases; junction bases not matched to a gene: 11. CDR3 region: CASTVPTSGTNNEQFF. The CDR3 nucleotides are TGTGCCAGCACAGTCCCTACTAGCGGGACCAACAATGAGCAGTTCTTC.

The V gene is TRBV15, the J gene TRBJ2-5; unclear D gene. Germline V gives CDR1 LNHNV, CDR2 YYDKDF (reference sequence). This CDR3 region has 13 residues. V shed 0 bases and J shed 7 bases, with 9 bases lying between them. This CDR3 is CATSRDRPLTQYF. Here the CDR3 DNA reads TGTGCCACCAGCAGAGATCGACCCTTGACCCAGTACTTC. Using reference TRBV15 and TRBJ2-5 for the parts outside the CDR3, the full variable domain is DAMVIQNPRYQVTQFGKPVTLSCSQTLNHNVMYWYQQKSSQAPKLLFHYYDKDFNNEADTPDNFQSRRPNTSFCFLDIRSPGLGDTAMYLCATSRDRPLTQYFGPGTRLLVL.

This clonotype has only a few counts. The chain is built from TRBV6-1 and TRBJ2-1; D is possibly TRBD1 (6 bases). CDR1 is MNHNS, CDR2 SASEGT, per germline. This CDR3 contains 15 residues. Trimming took off 7 bases at V and 6 bases at J, with 19 bases between the two ends. In DNA, the CDR3 is TGTGCCAGCAACTCAGCCCGGACAGCCACCAATGAGCAGTTCTTC. Translating gives CASNSARTATNEQFF.

A remark on this clonotype: One base away lies a much larger clone, so this may be a sequencing read error. The genes are TRBV27 and TRBJ2-2, with a tentative D call TRBD1 (5 bases). The CDR3 runs 14 residues. Germline assignment: CDR1 MNHEY and CDR2 SMNVEV (reference sequence). Trimming pared 6 bases from V and 4 bases from J, leaving 12 bases between. For the CDR3, the DNA is TGTGCCAGCAGACCACAGGTTCGCACCGGGGAGCTGTTTTTT. It codes for CASRPQVRTGELFF.

This clonotype was seen more than once but under ten times. The chain recombines TRBV7-6 with TRBJ2-7; weak D call: TRBD1 (5 bases). The V end was cut by 1 base, the J end by 5 bases, with 18 bases between. In germline, CDR1 is SGHVS, CDR2 FNYEAQ. The CDR3 loop spans 16 amino acids. DNA of the CDR3: TGTGCCAGCAGCTTAGAGCAGTGGCAGGGTTCCGACGAGCAGTACTTC. It codes for CASSLEQWQGSDEQYF.

This clonotype was detected ten times or more. The gene calls are TRBV12-3 or TRBV12-4 and TRBJ1-1, with 10 bases matching TRBD1. This CDR3 contains 14 residues. With V trimmed by 4 bases and J by 5 bases, 4 bases remained unmatched. CDR3 residues: CASSSTGGRTEAFF. Here the CDR3 DNA reads TGTGCCAGCAGTTCGACAGGGGGCCGGACTGAAGCTTTCTTT.

The chain joins TRBV6-1 to TRBJ1-2, with a weak D call TRBD1 (5 bases). The CDR3 totals 14 residues. Germline V gene data show CDR1 as MNHNS and CDR2 as SASEGT. The V gene lost 6 bases and the J gene lost 2 bases, with 13 bases spanning the gap. This chain's CDR3 is CASRFPGGNYGYTF. CDR3 nucleotides: TGTGCCAGCAGGTTCCCGGGGGGGAACTATGGCTACACCTTC.

This clonotype was counted a few times. This may arise from a read error, as a much more abundant clone is one base away. The chain is built from TRBV30 and TRBJ1-1; D is unresolved. This CDR3 spans 11 amino acids. Between the trimmed V and J ends, which lost 4 bases and 0 bases, there was a span of 3 bases. Germline V gene sequence: CDR1 GTSNPN, CDR2 SVGIG (reference sequence). In nucleotides, the CDR3 is TGTGCCTGGAACGTGAACACTGAAGCTTTCTTT. Its protein is CAWNVNTEAFF.

This clonotype was seen more than once but under ten times. The rearrangement uses TRBV20-1 and TRBJ2-3; D gene unclear. The CDR3 runs to 11 residues. CDR1 is DFQATT, CDR2 SNEGSKA, per germline (reference sequence). The V gene lost 8 bases and the J gene lost 8 bases, with 14 bases spanning the gap. Here the CDR3 reads CSSTRRGTQYF. DNA of the CDR3: TGCAGTTCCACGCGTCGTGGTACGCAGTATTTT.

This clonotype was detected ten times or more. The V gene is TRBV9, the J gene TRBJ1-1; D remains ambiguous. Trimming pared 0 bases from V and 1 base from J, leaving 10 bases between. The CDR3 loop spans 15 amino acids. Per the germline V gene, CDR1 is SGDLS and CDR2 is YYNGEE. The CDR3: CASSVAPEPNTEAFF. CDR3 sequence (DNA): TGTGCCAGCAGCGTAGCTCCAGAACCGAACACTGAAGCTTTCTTT.

This sequence joins TRBV27 and TRBJ2-2, with 11 bases matching TRBD2. V lost 5 bases and J lost 4; bases outside the gene matches: 3. CDR3 size: 15 residues. Germline CDR1 is MNHEY and CDR2 is SMNVEV (reference sequence). The CDR3 reads CASSTLAGVTGELFF. In DNA, the CDR3 is TGTGCCAGCAGTACACTAGCGGGAGTCACCGGGGAGCTGTTTTTT.

With respect to this clonotype: This may arise from a read error, as a much more abundant clone is one base away. The chain couples TRBV30 to TRBJ2-2; D is possibly TRBD1 or TRBD2 (5 bases each). The CDR3 is 15 amino acids. The germline CDR1 and CDR2 sequences are GTSNPN and SVGIG (reference sequence). Trimming cost V 2 bases and J 5 bases, with 15 bases left between them. CDR3 sequence: CAWSLGTIGTGELFF. The CDR3 bases are TGTGCCTGGAGTCTCGGGACCATAGGTACCGGGGAGCTGTTTTTT.

In this sample, this clonotype turned up once. J is TRBJ1-6 and V is TRBV5-1; D perhaps matches TRBD1 (6 bases). The CDR3 has 15 amino acids. Looked up from germline, CDR1 is SGHRS and CDR2 is YFSETQ. Trimming took 4 bases from V and 10 from J, leaving 18 bases between them. The CDR3 reads CASSQFGAGESPLHF. CDR3 coding DNA: TGCGCCAGCAGCCAGTTTGGGGCAGGGGAATCACCCCTCCACTTT.